Shown below are 3 T cell receptor beta chains from a single sample sequenced in a study of shared clonotypes between healthy human individuals. CD45RO-negative cells were positively selected for CCR7, leaving out terminally differentiated effector memory CD45RA+ cells. Sequencing used immunoSEQ multiplex PCR; TCRdb keeps in-frame clones, though not all of them. The data contain 800,000 or so clones, about 97% of them singletons. Sequenced material: naive CD8+ T cells sorted from blood. These receptors were taken from a man younger than 45 in good health.

V usage is TRBV13 and J usage is TRBJ1-2, with 9 bases lining up with TRBD1. V was pared by 3 bases and J by 5 bases, with 10 bases of the junction left unmatched. The germline gives CDR1 PRHDT, CDR2 FYEKMQ (reference sequence). The CDR3 is 16 residues long. The CDR3 nucleotides are TGTGCCAGCAGCTTTCCCCCCCGGGACAGGGAATATGGCTACACCTTC. Its translation is CASSFPPRDREYGYTF.

This clone was seen a single time. The chain uses TRBV4-2 and TRBJ2-7; weak D call: TRBD1 (5 bases). The CDR3 is 14 amino acids. The germline CDR1 and CDR2 sequences are LGHNA and YNFKEQ. V lost 1 base and J lost 6, with 13 bases in between. CDR3 sequence: CASSQAPQGAEQYF. The CDR3 DNA reads as TGTGCCAGCAGCCAAGCGCCCCAGGGTGCCGAGCAGTACTTC.

The rearrangement joins TRBV11-2 to TRBJ2-7; D may be TRBD1 or TRBD2 (5 bases each). This CDR3 has 15 amino acids. The V gene's germline CDR1 is SGHAT and CDR2 FQNNGV. Trimming took off 3 bases at V and 3 bases at J, with 15 bases between the two ends. The CDR3 DNA reads as TGTGCCAGCAGCTTCTCGGCGGGCCAGGGCTACGAGCAGTACTTC. Its protein is CASSFSAGQGYEQYF.